This paragraph reports one TCR beta chain. The antigen is not known. These data originate in a study of Ad26.COV2.S vaccination and SARS-CoV-2 variants. Study-level background: Donor participated within the Ad26.COV2.S arm of the COV1001 trial.

Clones were sequenced by immunoSEQ multiplex PCR, and TCRdb holds only the in-frame ones, with some missing. The table lists around 300,000 clones, about nine tenths of them singletons. Trimming left V 0 bases short and J 5 bases short, with 14 bases between. Germline V CDR1 and CDR2: SGHRS, YFSETQ. This CDR3 is 15 amino acids long. Treatment defined: 19 received Ad26.COV2.S at low or high dose, single or two shots; about five received placebo; per-sample allocation not given. Sampling occurred on day 63 after the first vaccine or placebo injection. It was Wuhan-strain SARS-CoV-2 spike that the Ad26 vaccine vector expressed. Study results and limitations: It was reported that spike-specific CD8+ and CD4+ T cell responses were substantially broad after vaccination. Spike-specific TCR breadth in vaccine recipients exceeded that seen in placebo recipients.

The sample was peripheral blood, taken in a trial of Ad26.COV2.S vaccine versus placebo. The chain has TRBV5-1 and TRBJ1-1; maybe TRBD1 (5 bases). The sequence derives from a person between 18 and 59 years old who received the Ad26.COV2.S COVID-19 vaccine or a placebo. The CDR3 region has the DNA TGCGCCAGCAGCTTGGAGGTACAGGTTAAGACTGAAGCTTTCTTT. This sequence encodes CASSLEVQVKTEAFF.